This T cell receptor beta chain was captured in a study of tumor and adjacent non-tumor tissue in lung cancer. This clonotype was seen a handful of times. As yet, its antigen is unknown. V was clipped by 4 bases and J by 3 bases, with 8 bases between them. Germline V gene data show CDR1 as KGHDR and CDR2 as SFDVKD. The CDR3 has 13 amino acids. Whole-study findings and limits: In normal lung, the top 100 clones were significantly more dominant than in tumor.

This sample's RNA came from whole unsorted tissue. Newly diagnosed lung cancer patients had thoracic surgery in China, August–late 2014, without prior chemotherapy. Three rounds of nested PCR, following a modified ARM-PCR protocol, produced the TCRbeta library. TCRdb re-called the multiplex PCR reads through MiXCR, storing one row per CDR3 protein. The sample lists approximately 130,000 distinct CDR3 sequences, 66% seen once, with around 13% in the top ten. This rearrangement joins TRBV24-1 to TRBJ2-5; maybe TRBD1 (6 bases). Source material: lung tumor tissue. The receptor comes from a man aged 25-45 years with non-small cell lung cancer. CDR3 residues: CATSEWTEETQYF. CDR3 DNA: TGTGCCACCAGTGAATGGACAGAAGAGACCCAGTACTTC.